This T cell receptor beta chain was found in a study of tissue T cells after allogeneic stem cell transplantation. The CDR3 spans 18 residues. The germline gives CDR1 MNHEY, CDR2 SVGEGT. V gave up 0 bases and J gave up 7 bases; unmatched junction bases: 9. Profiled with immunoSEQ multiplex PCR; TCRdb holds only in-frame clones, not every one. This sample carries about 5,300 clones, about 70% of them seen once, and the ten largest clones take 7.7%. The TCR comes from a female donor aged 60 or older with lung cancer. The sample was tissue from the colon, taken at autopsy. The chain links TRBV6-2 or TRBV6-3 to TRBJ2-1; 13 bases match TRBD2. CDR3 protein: CASSYSSGTSGVGNEQFF. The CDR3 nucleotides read TGTGCCAGCAGTTACTCCTCCGGGACTAGCGGGGTCGGAAATGAGCAGTTCTTC.